Listed below are T cell receptor beta chains from one sample, sequenced in a study of blood T cell repertoires in COVID-19. Method: immunoSEQ multiplex PCR; TCRdb's copy keeps in-frame clones and lacks some. The sample includes roughly 380,000 clones, 89% of them seen just once. Sequences were obtained from peripheral blood. Receptors were obtained from a middle-aged woman with COVID-19, enrolled during active disease. Each CDR3 is given with its conserved first and last residue. Fields, in order: V gene, clone size, J gene, D gene, CDR3 DNA, CDR3 protein. The D gene is left open where the match is weak. The listing skips clone size in some rows; elsewhere it reads once, few, many or a size class.

v_gene: TRBV5-6
abundance: .
j_gene: TRBJ1-1
d_gene: TRBD1
CDR3nt: TGTGCCAGCAGCTTGCTGACAGGGAATACATTATTTTGGAACACTGAAGCTTTCTTT
CDR3aa: CASSLLTGNTLFWNTEAFF

v_gene: TRBV7-2
abundance: .
j_gene: TRBJ2-3
d_gene: TRBD2
CDR3nt: TGTGCCAGCATCCTAGCGGGAGGGGTAGATACGCAGTATTTT
CDR3aa: CASILAGGVDTQYF

v_gene: TRBV10-3
abundance: .
j_gene: TRBJ2-7
d_gene: TRBD1
CDR3nt: TGTGCCATCAGCGCCGGGACAGGGGGCTACGAGCAGTACTTC
CDR3aa: CAISAGTGGYEQYF

v_gene: TRBV6-6
abundance: once
j_gene: TRBJ2-7
d_gene: .
CDR3nt: TGTGCCAGCAGTTACTCGAGGGTAGTCTCCTACGAGCAGTACTTC
CDR3aa: CASSYSRVVSYEQYF

v_gene: TRBV6-5
abundance: .
j_gene: TRBJ2-4
d_gene: TRBD2
CDR3nt: TGTGCCAGCAATCCAGCGGGGACAAACATTCAGTACTTC
CDR3aa: CASNPAGTNIQYF

v_gene: TRBV7-3
abundance: .
j_gene: TRBJ2-1
d_gene: TRBD2
CDR3nt: TGTGCCAGCAGCTTAATTCCTAGCGGGAGGTTCTCCTACAATGAGCAGTTCTTC
CDR3aa: CASSLIPSGRFSYNEQFF

v_gene: TRBV19
abundance: .
j_gene: TRBJ2-5
d_gene: .
CDR3nt: TGTGCCAGTAGTAAGACAGACCAAGAGACCCAGTACTTC
CDR3aa: CASSKTDQETQYF

v_gene: TRBV20-1
abundance: .
j_gene: TRBJ1-1
d_gene: TRBD1
CDR3nt: TGCAGTGCTAGTACAGGGGGGGTTTCTGAAGCTTTCTTT
CDR3aa: CSASTGGVSEAFF

v_gene: TRBV10-3
abundance: .
j_gene: TRBJ2-3
d_gene: TRBD1
CDR3nt: TGTGCCATCAGCCGGGACAGGATAGATACGCAGTATTTT
CDR3aa: CAISRDRIDTQYF

v_gene: TRBV19
abundance: once
j_gene: TRBJ2-1
d_gene: TRBD2
CDR3nt: TGTGCCAGTAGTATCGGACTAGCGGGGATAAATGAGCAGTTCTTC
CDR3aa: CASSIGLAGINEQFF

v_gene: TRBV11-1
abundance: once
j_gene: TRBJ1-1
d_gene: .
CDR3nt: TGTGCCAGCAGCTTACGGGGGGGTGAAGCTTTCTTT
CDR3aa: CASSLRGGEAFF

v_gene: TRBV30
abundance: .
j_gene: TRBJ2-7
d_gene: TRBD2
CDR3nt: TGTGCCTTGACACATGGGACTAGCGTCTTCCACGAGCAGTACTTC
CDR3aa: CALTHGTSVFHEQYF

v_gene: TRBV7-2
abundance: once
j_gene: TRBJ2-5
d_gene: .
CDR3nt: TGTGCCAGCAGTCGCGGACTTGAAGAGACCCAGTACTTC
CDR3aa: CASSRGLEETQYF

v_gene: TRBV5-4
abundance: .
j_gene: TRBJ1-2
d_gene: .
CDR3nt: TGTGCCAGCAGCAACCAGGGGTTCGGGGGCTACACCTTC
CDR3aa: CASSNQGFGGYTF

v_gene: TRBV18
abundance: .
j_gene: TRBJ2-1
d_gene: TRBD1
CDR3nt: TGTGCCAGCTCACCTCAGGGGGCAGGAGAGCAGTTCTTC
CDR3aa: CASSPQGAGEQFF

v_gene: TRBV12-5
abundance: once
j_gene: TRBJ1-5
d_gene: TRBD1
CDR3nt: TGTGCTAGTGGTTCCGGACAGGTAAATCAGCCCCAGCATTTT
CDR3aa: CASGSGQVNQPQHF

v_gene: TRBV19
abundance: .
j_gene: TRBJ2-7
d_gene: .
CDR3nt: TGTGCCAGTAGTTTAGTGGCGGGGAACTCCTACGAGCAGTACTTC
CDR3aa: CASSLVAGNSYEQYF